The following is a T cell receptor (beta chain) sequence with its context. What it binds is not known. The sample belongs to a study of PD-1 blockade in classical Hodgkin lymphoma. Whole-study findings and limits: Newly diagnosed patients reportedly had lower baseline TCR diversity than healthy donors. Repertoire differences have undefined causes, possibly disease activity or prior therapy.

Time point given: newly diagnosed, previously untreated cHL patient sample. Newly diagnosed, untreated classical Hodgkin lymphoma PBMCs served as comparison. Using immunoSEQ multiplex PCR, the repertoire was profiled, and TCRdb retains in-frame clones only, with some absent. This sample has 70,000 or so clones, with about 93% found just once. The sequence derives from a human donor with classical Hodgkin lymphoma. The sequenced sample consisted of peripheral blood mononuclear cells (PBMCs).

CDR3 in DNA: TGTGCCACCAGCAGAGCCCCCGGGGGCGCTGGGAGCGAGCAGTACTTC. It is translated as CATSRAPGGAGSEQYF. The V and J genes are TRBV15 and TRBJ2-7; D is possibly TRBD1 or TRBD2 (6 bases each). Germline V CDR1 and CDR2: LNHNV, YYDKDF (reference sequence). V was trimmed by 1 base and J by 6 bases, leaving 19 bases between them. This CDR3 has 16 amino acids.